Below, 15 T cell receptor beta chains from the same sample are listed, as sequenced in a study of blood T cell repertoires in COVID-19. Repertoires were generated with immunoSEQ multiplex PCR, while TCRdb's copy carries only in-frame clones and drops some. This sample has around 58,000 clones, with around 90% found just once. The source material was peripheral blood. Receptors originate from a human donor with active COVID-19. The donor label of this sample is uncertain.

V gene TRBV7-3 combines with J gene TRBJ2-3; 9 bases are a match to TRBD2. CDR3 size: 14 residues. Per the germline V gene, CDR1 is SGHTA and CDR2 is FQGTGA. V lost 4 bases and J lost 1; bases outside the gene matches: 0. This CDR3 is CASSSSGGTDTQYF. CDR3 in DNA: TGTGCCAGCAGCTCTAGCGGGGGCACAGATACGCAGTATTTT.

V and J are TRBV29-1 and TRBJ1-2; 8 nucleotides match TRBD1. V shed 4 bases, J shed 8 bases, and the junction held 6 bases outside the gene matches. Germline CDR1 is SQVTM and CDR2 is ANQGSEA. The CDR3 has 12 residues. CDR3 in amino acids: CSVAEQGGGYTF. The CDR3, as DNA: TGCAGCGTTGCGGAACAGGGGGGCGGCTACACCTTC.

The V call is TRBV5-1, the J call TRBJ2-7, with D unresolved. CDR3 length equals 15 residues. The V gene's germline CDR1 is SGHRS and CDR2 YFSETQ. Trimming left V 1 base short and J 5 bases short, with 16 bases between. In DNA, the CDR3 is TGCGCCAGCAGCTTGTTAGACCCATCCCGGGACGAGCAGTACGTC. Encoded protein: CASSLLDPSRDEQYV.

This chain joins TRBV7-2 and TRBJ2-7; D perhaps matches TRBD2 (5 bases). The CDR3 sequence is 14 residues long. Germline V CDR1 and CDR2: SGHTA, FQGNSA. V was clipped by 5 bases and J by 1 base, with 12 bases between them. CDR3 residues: CASSLRGLSYEQYV. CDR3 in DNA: TGTGCCAGCAGCCTCCGGGGTTTGTCCTACGAGCAGTACGTC.

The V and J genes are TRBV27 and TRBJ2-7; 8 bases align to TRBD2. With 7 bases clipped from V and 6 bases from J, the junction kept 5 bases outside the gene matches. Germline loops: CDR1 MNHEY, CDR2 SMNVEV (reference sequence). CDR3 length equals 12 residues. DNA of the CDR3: TGTGCCAGCAAGCCGGGGGGGGGCGAGCAGTACTTC. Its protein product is CASKPGGGEQYF.

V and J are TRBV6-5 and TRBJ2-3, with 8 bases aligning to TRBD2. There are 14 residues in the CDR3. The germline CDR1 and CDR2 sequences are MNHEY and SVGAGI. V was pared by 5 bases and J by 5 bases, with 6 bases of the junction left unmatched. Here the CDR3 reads CASSPGGAIDTQYF. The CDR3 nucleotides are TGTGCCAGCAGTCCGGGGGGGGCCATAGATACGCAGTATTTT.

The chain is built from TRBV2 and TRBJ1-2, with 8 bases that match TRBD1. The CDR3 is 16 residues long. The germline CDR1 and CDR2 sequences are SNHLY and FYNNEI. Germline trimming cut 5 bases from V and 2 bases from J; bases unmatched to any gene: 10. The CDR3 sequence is CASSPPPGQANYGYTF. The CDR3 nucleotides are TGTGCCAGCAGTCCTCCCCCGGGACAGGCAAACTATGGCTACACCTTC.

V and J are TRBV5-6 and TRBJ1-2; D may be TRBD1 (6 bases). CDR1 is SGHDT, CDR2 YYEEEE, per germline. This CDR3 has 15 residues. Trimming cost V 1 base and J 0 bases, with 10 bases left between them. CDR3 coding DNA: TGTGCCAGCAGCTTGATGACAGGTCCTAACTATGGCTACACCTTC. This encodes CASSLMTGPNYGYTF. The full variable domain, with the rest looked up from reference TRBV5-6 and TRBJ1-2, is DAGVTQSPTHLIKTRGQQVTLRCSPKSGHDTVSWYQQALGQGPQFIFQYYEEEERQRGNFPDRFSGHQFPNYSSELNVNALLLGDSALYLCASSLMTGPNYGYTFGSGTRLTVV.

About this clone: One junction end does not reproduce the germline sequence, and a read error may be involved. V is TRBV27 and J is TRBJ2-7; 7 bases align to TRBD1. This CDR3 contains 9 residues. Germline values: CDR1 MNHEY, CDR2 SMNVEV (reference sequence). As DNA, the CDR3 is TGTGCCAGCCGGGACAGACTACACTTC. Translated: CASRDRLHF.

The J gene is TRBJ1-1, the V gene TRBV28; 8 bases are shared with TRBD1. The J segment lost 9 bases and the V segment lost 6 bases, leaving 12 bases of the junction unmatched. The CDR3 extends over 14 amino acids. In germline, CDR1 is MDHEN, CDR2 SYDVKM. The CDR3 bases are TGTGCCAGCAGCCCGGACAGGGTGGAACCGAAAGCTTTCTTT. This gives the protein CASSPDRVEPKAFF.

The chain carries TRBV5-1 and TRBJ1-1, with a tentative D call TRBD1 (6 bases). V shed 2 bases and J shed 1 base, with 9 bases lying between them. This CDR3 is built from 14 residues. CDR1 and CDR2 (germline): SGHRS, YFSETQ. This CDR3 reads CASSLQDRNTEAFF. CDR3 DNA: TGCGCCAGCAGCTTACAGGACAGGAACACTGAAGCTTTCTTT.

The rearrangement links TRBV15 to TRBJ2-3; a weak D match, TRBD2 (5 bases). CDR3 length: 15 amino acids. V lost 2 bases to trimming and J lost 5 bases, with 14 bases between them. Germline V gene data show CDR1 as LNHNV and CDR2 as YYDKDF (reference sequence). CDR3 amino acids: CATSRSGETGDTQYF. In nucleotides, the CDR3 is TGTGCCACCAGCAGAAGCGGAGAAACGGGAGATACGCAGTATTTT.

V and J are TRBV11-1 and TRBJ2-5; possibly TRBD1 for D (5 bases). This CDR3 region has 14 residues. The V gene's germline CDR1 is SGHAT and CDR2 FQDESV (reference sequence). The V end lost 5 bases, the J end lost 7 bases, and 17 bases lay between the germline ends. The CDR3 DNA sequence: TGTGCCAGCAGCCCTAGGGGCTCATCGGGGACCCAGTACTTC. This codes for CASSPRGSSGTQYF.

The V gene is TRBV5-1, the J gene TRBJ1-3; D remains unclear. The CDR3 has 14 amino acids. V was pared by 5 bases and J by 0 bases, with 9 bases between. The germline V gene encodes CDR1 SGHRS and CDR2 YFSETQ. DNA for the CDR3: TGCGCCAGCAGGGCGGAGACCTCTGGAAACACCATATATTTT. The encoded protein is CASRAETSGNTIYF.

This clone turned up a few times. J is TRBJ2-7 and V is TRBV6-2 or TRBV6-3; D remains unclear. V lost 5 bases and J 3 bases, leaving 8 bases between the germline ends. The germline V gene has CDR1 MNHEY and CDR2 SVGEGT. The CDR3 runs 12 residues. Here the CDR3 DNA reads TGTGCCAGCAGTCGCGGTTACTACGAGCAGTACGTC. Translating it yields CASSRGYYEQYV.